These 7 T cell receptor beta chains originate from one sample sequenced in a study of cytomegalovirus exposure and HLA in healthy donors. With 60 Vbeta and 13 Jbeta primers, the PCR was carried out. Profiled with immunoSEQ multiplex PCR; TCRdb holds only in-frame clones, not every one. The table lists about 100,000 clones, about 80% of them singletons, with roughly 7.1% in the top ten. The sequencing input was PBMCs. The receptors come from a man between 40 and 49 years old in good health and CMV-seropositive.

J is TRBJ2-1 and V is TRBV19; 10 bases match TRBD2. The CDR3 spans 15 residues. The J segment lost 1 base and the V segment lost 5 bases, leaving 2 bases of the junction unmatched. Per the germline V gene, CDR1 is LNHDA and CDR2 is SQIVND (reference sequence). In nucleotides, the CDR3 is TGTGCCAGTAGTTCTAGCGGGAGATCCTACAATGAGCAGTTCTTC. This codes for CASSSSGRSYNEQFF.

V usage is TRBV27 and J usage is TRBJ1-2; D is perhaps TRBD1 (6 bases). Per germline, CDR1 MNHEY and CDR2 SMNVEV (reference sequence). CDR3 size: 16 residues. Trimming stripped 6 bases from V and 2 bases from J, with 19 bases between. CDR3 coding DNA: TGTGCCAGCAGGGGGCCCGGGAGGGGGATAAACTATGGCTACACCTTC. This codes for CASRGPGRGINYGYTF.

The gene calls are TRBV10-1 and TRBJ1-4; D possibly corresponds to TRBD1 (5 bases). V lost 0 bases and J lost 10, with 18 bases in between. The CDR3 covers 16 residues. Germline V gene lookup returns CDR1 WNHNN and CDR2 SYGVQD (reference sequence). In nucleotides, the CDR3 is TGCGCCAGCAGTGAGTCGCCGGGTCTGGCGGGGCGAAAACTGTTTTTT. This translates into CASSESPGLAGRKLFF.

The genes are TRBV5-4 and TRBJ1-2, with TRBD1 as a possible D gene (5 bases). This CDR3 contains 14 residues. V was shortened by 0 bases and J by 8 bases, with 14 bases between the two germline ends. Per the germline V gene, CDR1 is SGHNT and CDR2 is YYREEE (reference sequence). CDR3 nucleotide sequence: TGTGCCAGCAGCTTGGAGAGTGCGGGGCGCGGCTACACCTTC. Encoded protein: CASSLESAGRGYTF.

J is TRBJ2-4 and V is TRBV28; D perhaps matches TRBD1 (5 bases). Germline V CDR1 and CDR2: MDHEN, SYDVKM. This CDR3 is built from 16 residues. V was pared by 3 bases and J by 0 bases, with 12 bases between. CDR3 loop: CASSFAQVLAKNIQYF. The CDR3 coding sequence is TGTGCCAGCAGTTTCGCACAGGTTCTAGCCAAAAACATTCAGTACTTC. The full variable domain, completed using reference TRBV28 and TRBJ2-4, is DVKVTQSSRYLVKRTGEKVFLECVQDMDHENMFWYRQDPGLGLRLIYFSYDVKMKEKGDIPEGYSVSREKKERFSLILESASTNQTSMYLCASSFAQVLAKNIQYFGAGTRLSVL.

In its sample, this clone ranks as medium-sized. The CDR3 DNA reads TGTGCCAGCAGTGAATGGCTAGCGGAAGAGACCCAGTACTTC. Translating it yields CASSEWLAEETQYF. The chain combines TRBV6-1 with TRBJ2-5; 7 bases align to TRBD2. The CDR3 covers 14 residues. Germline V gene sequence: CDR1 MNHNS, CDR2 SASEGT. J gave up 3 bases and V 2 bases, and 3 bases lay outside the gene matches.

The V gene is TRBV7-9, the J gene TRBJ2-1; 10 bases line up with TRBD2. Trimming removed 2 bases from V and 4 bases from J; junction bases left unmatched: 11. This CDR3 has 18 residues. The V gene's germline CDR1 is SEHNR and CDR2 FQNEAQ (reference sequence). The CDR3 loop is CASSLSQGEAGGYNEQFF. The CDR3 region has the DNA TGTGCCAGCAGCTTATCTCAAGGGGAAGCGGGGGGGTACAATGAGCAGTTCTTC.